This TCR beta chain was documented in a study of cytomegalovirus exposure and HLA in healthy donors. Study context: Earlier results showed roughly 120 million unique TCR beta sequences derived from roughly 190 million T cells. Approximately 80 million unique TCRs, all from HLA-typed donors, were included in an early release of the data.

The PCR made use of 60 Vbeta and 13 Jbeta primers. TCRdb's copy holds only in-frame clones and misses some; the assay was immunoSEQ multiplex PCR. Of some 130,000 clones listed, around 83% are singletons. Study-wide findings and caveats: TCR beta V segments were, for the most part, productive about 87% or about 30% of the time in an earlier analysis.

Of note for this clone: Its antigen is not known.

The CDR3 extends over 16 amino acids. Germline V gives CDR1 SGHNT, CDR2 YYREEE (reference sequence). Trimming pared 5 bases from V and 5 bases from J, leaving 22 bases between. The sample comprised PBMCs. This chain connects TRBV5-4 to TRBJ1-1; D unclear. The TCR was taken from a human donor in good health. CDR3 DNA sequence: TGTGCCAGCAGTACCGACCCGGGAACTATGGGGACTGAAGCTTTCTTT. Protein product: CASSTDPGTMGTEAFF.